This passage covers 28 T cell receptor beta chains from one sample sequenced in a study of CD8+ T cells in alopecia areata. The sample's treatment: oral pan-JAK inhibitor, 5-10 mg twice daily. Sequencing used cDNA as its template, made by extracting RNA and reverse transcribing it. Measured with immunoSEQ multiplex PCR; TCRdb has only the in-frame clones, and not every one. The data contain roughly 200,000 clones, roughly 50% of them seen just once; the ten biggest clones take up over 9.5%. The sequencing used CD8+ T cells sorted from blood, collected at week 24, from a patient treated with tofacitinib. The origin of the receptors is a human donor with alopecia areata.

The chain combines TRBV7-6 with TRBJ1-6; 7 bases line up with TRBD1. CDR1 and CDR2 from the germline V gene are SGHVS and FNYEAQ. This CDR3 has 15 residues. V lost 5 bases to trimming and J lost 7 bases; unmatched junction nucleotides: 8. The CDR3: CASSPSTGSNSPLHF. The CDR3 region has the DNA TGTGCCAGCAGCCCCTCGACAGGGTCAAATTCACCCCTCCACTTT.

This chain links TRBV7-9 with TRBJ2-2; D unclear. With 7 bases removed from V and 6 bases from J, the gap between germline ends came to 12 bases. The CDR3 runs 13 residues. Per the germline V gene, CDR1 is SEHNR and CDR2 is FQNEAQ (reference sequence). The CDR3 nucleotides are TGTGCCAGCAATCCTGGGGTTCCCGGGGAGCTGTTTTTT. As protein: CASNPGVPGELFF. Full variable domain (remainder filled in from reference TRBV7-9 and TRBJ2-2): DTGVSQNPRHKITKRGQNVTFRCDPISEHNRLYWYRQTLGQGPEFLTYFQNEAQLEKSRLLSDRFSAERPKGSFSTLEIQRTEQGDSAMYLCASNPGVPGELFFGEGSRLTVL.

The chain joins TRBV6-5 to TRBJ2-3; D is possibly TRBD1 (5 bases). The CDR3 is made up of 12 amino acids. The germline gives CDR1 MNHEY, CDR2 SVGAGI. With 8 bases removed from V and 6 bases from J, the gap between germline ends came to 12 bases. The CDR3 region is CASYRFGDTQYF. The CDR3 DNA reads TGTGCCAGCTACAGGTTCGGGGATACGCAGTATTTT.

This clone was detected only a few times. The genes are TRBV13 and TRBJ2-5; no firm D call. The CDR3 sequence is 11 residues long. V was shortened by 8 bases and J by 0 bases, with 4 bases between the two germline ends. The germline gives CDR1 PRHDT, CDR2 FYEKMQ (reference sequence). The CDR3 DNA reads TGTGCCAGCGGAGACCAAGAGACCCAGTACTTC. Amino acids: CASGDQETQYF.

The CDR3 loop reads CASPTSIRRETQYF. CDR3 bases: TGCGCCAGCCCGACTAGCATTAGGAGGGAGACCCAGTACTTC. This chain uses TRBV10-2 with TRBJ2-5, with TRBD2 identical over 7 bases. The V gene's germline CDR1 is WSHSY and CDR2 SAAADI. V shed 8 bases, J shed 5 bases, and the junction held 11 bases outside the gene matches. The CDR3 is 14 residues long.

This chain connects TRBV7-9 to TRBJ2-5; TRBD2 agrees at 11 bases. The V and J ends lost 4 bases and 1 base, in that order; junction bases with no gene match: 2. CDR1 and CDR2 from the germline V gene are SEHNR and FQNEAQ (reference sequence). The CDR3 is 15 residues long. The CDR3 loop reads CASSSTSGTQETQYF. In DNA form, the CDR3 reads TGTGCCAGCAGCTCGACTAGCGGGACCCAAGAGACCCAGTACTTC.

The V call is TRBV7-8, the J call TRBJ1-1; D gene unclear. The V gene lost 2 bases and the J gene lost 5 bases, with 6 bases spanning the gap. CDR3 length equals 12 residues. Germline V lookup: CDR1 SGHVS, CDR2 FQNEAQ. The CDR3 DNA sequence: TGTGCCAGCAGCTTAAAGTTGACTGAAGCTTTCTTT. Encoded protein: CASSLKLTEAFF. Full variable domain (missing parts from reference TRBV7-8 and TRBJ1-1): GAGVSQSPRYKVAKRGQDVALRCDPISGHVSLFWYQQALGQGPEFLTYFQNEAQLDKSGLPSDRFFAERPEGSVSTLKIQRTQQEDSAVYLCASSLKLTEAFFGQGTRLTVV.

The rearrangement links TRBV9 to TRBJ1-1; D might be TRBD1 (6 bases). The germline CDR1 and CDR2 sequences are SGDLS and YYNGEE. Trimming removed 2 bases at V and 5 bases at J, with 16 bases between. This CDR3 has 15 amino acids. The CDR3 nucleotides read TGTGCCAGCAGCGTTGGGGGCAGGGCAGGGACTGAAGCTTTCTTT. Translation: CASSVGGRAGTEAFF.

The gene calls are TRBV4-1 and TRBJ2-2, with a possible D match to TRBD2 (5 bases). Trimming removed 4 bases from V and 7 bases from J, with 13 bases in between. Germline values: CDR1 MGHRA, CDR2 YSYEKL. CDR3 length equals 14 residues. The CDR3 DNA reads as TGCGCCAGCAGCCCAGCGACGGGGTTCGGGGAGCTGTTTTTT. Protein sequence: CASSPATGFGELFF.

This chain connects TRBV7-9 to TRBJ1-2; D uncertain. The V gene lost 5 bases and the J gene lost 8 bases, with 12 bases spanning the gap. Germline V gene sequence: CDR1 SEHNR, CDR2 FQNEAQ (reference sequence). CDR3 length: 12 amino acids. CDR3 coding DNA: TGTGCCAGCAGCCCCGGTGGTAACGGCTACACCTTC. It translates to CASSPGGNGYTF.

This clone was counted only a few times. Here the CDR3 DNA reads TGTGCCAGCAGCCACCGAGCGGGGGGGATATACAATGAGCAGTTCTTC. As protein: CASSHRAGGIYNEQFF. V usage is TRBV14 and J usage is TRBJ2-1; 10 bases match TRBD2. The CDR3 has 16 amino acids. The germline V gene encodes CDR1 SGHDN and CDR2 FVKESK. The trim removed 3 bases at V and 4 bases at J, leaving 6 bases unmatched.

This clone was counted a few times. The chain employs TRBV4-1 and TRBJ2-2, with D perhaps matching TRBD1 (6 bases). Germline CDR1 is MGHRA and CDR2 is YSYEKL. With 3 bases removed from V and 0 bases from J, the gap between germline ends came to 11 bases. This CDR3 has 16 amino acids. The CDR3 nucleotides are TGCGCCAGCAGCCACTACAGGGTAACGAACACCGGGGAGCTGTTTTTT. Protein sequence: CASSHYRVTNTGELFF.

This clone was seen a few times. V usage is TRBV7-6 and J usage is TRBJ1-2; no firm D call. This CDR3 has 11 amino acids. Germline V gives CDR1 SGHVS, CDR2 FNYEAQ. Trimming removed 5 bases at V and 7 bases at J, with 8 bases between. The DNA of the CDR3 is TGTGCCAGCAGCCTAAGGGCTGGCTACACCTTC. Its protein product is CASSLRAGYTF.

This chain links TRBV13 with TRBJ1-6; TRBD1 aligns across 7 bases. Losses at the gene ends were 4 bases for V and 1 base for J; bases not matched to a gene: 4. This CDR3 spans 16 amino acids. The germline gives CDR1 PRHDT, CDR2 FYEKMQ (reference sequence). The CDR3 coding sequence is TGTGCCAGCAGCTCCAGGGGGGCTTCCTATAATTCACCCCTCCACTTT. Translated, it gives CASSSRGASYNSPLHF.

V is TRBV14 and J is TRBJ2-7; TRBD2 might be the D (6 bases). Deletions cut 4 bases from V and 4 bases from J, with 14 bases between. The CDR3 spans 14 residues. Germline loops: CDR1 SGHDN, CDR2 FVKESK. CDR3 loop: CASSPVAGRYEQYF. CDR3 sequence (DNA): TGTGCCAGCAGCCCGGTGGCAGGGAGGTACGAGCAGTACTTC.

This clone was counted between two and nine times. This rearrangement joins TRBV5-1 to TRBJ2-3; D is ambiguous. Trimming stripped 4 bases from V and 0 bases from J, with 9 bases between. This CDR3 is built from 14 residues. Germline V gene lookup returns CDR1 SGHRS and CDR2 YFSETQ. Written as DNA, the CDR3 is TGCGCCAGCAGCAACCAACAGAGCACAGATACGCAGTATTTT. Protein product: CASSNQQSTDTQYF.

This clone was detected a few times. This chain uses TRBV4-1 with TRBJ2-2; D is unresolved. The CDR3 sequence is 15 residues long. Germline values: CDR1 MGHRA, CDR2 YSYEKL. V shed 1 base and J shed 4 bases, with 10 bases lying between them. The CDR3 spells CASSQGLRTTGELFF. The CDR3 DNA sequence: TGCGCCAGCAGCCAAGGGTTAAGAACCACCGGGGAGCTGTTTTTT.

The CDR3 sequence: CASRLSGAILSTDTQYF. Here the CDR3 DNA reads TGTGCCAGTCGTCTGTCGGGGGCGATCCTAAGCACAGATACGCAGTATTTT. The genes are TRBV19 and TRBJ2-3, with D possibly being TRBD1 or TRBD2 (6 bases each). CDR1 and CDR2 (germline): LNHDA, SQIVND (reference sequence). The CDR3 consists of 17 residues. The ends were cut back, 8 bases at V and 0 bases at J, with 21 bases in the middle.

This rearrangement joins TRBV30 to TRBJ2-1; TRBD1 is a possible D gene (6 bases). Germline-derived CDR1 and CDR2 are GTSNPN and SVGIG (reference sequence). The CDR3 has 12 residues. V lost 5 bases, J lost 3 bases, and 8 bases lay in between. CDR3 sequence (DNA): TGTGCCTGGGGGACAAGCTACAATGAGCAGTTCTTC. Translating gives CAWGTSYNEQFF.

The CDR3 bases are TGCACCACGGGGACGGAGCGTGGCTACACCTTC. Its protein is CTTGTERGYTF. The chain joins TRBV29-1 to TRBJ1-2, with TRBD1 as a possible D gene (5 bases). Germline CDR1 is SQVTM and CDR2 is ANQGSEA. The CDR3 runs to 11 residues.

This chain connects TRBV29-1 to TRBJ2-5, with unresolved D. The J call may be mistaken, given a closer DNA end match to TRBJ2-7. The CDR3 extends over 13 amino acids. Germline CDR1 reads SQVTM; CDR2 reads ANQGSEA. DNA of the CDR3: TGCAGCGTTGAAGATGAGGCTACCTACGAGCAGTACTTC. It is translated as CSVEDEATYEQYF.

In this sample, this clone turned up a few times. The CDR3 DNA sequence: TGTGCCACCAGCGGCACAGGGAATCAGCCCCAGCATTTT. This gives the protein CATSGTGNQPQHF. This rearrangement joins TRBV15 to TRBJ1-5, with D tentatively TRBD1 (6 bases). Germline CDR1 is LNHNV and CDR2 is YYDKDF (reference sequence). Trimming removed 5 bases at V and 4 bases at J, with 9 bases between. The CDR3 consists of 13 residues.

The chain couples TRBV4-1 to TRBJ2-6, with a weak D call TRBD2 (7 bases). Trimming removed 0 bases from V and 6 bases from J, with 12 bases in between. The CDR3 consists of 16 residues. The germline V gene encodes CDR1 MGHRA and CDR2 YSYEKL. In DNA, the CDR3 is TGCGCCAGCAGCCAAGATGAAGGGGGGGAGGCCAACGTCCTGACTTTC. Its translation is CASSQDEGGEANVLTF.

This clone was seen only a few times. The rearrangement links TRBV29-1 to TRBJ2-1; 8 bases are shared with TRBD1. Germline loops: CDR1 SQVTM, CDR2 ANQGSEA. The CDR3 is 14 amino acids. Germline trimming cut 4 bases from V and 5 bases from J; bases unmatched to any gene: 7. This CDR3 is CSVVGTGQNNEQFF. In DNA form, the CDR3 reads TGCAGCGTTGTGGGGACAGGACAAAACAATGAGCAGTTCTTC.

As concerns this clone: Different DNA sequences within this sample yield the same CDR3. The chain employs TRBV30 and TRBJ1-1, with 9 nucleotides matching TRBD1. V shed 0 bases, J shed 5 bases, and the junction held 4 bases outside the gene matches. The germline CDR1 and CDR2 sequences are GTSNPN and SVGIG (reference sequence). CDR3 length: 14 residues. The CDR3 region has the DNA TGTGCCTGGAGTGTGGGACAGGGAAATACTGAAGCTTTCTTT. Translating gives CAWSVGQGNTEAFF.

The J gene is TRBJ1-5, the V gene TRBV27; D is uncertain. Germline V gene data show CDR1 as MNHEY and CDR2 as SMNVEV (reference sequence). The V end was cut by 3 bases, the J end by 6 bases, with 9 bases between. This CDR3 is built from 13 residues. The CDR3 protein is CASSFSTFQPQHF. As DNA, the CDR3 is TGTGCCAGCAGTTTTTCGACTTTTCAGCCCCAGCATTTT.

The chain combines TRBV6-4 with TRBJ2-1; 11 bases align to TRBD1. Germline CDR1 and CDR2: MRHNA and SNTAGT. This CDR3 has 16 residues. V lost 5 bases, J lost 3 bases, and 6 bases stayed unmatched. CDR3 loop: CASSPSGTGGYNEQFF. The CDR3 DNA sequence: TGTGCCAGCAGTCCAAGTGGGACAGGGGGCTACAATGAGCAGTTCTTC.

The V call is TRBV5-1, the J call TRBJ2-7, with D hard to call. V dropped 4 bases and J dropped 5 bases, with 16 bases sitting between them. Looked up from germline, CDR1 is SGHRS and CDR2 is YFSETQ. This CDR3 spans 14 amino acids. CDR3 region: CASSLQRDPDEQYF. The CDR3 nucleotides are TGCGCCAGCAGCCTCCAAAGAGATCCCGACGAGCAGTACTTC.